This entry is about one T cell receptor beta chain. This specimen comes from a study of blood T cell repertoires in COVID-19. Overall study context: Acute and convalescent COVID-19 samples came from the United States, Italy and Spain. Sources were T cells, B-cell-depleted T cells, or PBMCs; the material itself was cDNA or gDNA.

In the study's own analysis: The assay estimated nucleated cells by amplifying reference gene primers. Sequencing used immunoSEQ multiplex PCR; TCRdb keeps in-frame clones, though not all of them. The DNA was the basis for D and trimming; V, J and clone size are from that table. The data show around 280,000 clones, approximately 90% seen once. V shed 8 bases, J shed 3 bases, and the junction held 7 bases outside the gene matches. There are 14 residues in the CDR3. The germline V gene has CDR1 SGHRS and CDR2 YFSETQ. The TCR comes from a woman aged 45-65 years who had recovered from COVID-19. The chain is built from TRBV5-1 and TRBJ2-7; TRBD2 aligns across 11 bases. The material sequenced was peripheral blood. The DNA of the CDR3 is TGCGCCAGTGGGACCGGGACTAGCGGCTACGAGCAGTACTTC. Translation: CASGTGTSGYEQYF.